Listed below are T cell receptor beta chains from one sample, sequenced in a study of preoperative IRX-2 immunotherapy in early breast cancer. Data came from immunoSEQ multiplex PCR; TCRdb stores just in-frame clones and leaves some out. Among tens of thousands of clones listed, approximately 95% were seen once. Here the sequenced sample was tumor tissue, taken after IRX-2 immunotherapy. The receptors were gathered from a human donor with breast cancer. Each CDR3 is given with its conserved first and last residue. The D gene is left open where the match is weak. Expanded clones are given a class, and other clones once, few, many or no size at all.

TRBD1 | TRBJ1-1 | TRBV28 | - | CASSSGAGGADTEAFF | TGTGCCAGCAGTTCAGGGGCAGGGGGCGCGGACACTGAAGCTTTCTTT
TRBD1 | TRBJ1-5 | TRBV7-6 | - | CASSRNSDRGSQPQHF | TGTGCCAGCAGCCGAAATTCAGACAGGGGGAGTCAGCCCCAGCATTTT
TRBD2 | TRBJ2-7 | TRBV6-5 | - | CASSLTSGDIEQYF | TGTGCCAGCAGTTTAACTAGCGGGGACATCGAGCAGTACTTC
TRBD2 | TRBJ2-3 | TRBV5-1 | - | CATTSGGGSDTQYF | TGCGCCACTACTAGCGGGGGGGGATCAGATACGCAGTATTTT
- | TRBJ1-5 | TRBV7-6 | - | CASSLELGLNQPQHF | TGTGCCAGCAGCTTAGAGTTGGGACTCAATCAGCCCCAGCATTTT
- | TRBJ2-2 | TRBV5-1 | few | CASSFGGELFF | TGCGCCAGCAGCTTCGGCGGGGAGCTGTTTTTT
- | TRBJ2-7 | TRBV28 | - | CAASSPLWDGNYEQYF | TGTGCCGCCAGCAGCCCGCTATGGGATGGTAACTACGAGCAGTACTTC
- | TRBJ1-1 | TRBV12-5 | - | CASGLLTGANTEAFF | TGTGCTAGTGGTTTGCTCACGGGGGCTAACACTGAAGCTTTCTTT
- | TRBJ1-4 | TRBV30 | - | CACRRLADNEKLFF | TGTGCCTGCCGTAGGTTGGCAGATAATGAAAAACTGTTTTTT
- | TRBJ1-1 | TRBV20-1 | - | CSAQYVTEAFF | TGCAGTGCCCAATACGTTACAGAAGCTTTCTTT
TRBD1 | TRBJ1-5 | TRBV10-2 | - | CASSETGGYQPQHF | TGCGCCAGCAGTGAAACAGGGGGCTATCAGCCCCAGCATTTT
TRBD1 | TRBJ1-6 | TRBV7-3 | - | CASSKTGDNSPLHF | TGTGCCAGCTCTAAGACAGGGGATAATTCACCCCTCCACTTT
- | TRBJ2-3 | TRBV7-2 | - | CASSLAVLTDTQYF | TGTGCCAGCAGCTTAGCGGTGCTCACAGATACGCAGTATTTT
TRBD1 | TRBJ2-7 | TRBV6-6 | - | CASSTGTGSSYEQYF | TGTGCCAGCAGTACCGGGACAGGGAGCTCCTACGAGCAGTACTTC
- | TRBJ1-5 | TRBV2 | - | CASRGGQRGGNQPQHF | TGTGCCAGCAGGGGGGGACAAAGGGGTGGCAATCAGCCCCAGCATTTT
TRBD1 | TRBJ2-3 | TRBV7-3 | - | CASSLTRTGQSTQYF | TGTGCCAGCAGCTTAACGCGGACAGGGCAGTCCACGCAGTATTTT
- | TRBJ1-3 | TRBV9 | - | CASSQDGSPGSGNTIYF | TGTGCCAGCAGCCAAGACGGGAGTCCGGGCTCTGGAAACACCATATATTTT
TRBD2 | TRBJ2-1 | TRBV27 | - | CASSLLAGGILNEQFF | TGTGCCAGCAGTTTGCTAGCGGGAGGTATTCTCAATGAGCAGTTCTTC
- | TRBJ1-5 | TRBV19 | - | CASSITSGGDGNQPQHF | TGTGCCAGTAGTATCACCTCGGGGGGGGACGGCAATCAGCCCCAGCATTTT
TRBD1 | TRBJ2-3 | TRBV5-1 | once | CASSLQGQGGTDTQYF | TGCGCCAGCAGCTTACAGGGACAGGGTGGAACAGATACGCAGTATTTT
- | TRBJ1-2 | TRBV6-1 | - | CASSEARGYGYTF | TGTGCCAGCAGTGAAGCGCGGGGCTATGGCTACACCTTC
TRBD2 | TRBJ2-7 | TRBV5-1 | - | CASSPGGLAGGNEQYF | TGCGCCAGCAGCCCGGGGGGACTAGCGGGGGGCAACGAGCAGTACTTC
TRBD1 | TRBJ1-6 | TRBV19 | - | CASSMDREDSPLHF | TGTGCCAGTAGTATGGACAGGGAGGATTCACCCCTCCACTTT
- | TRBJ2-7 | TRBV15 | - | CATSSPNGIQAAGYEQYF | TGTGCCACCAGCAGCCCAAATGGAATACAGGCGGCGGGGTACGAGCAGTACTTC
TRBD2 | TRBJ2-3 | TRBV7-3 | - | CASSLSGGGDTQYF | TGTGCCAGCAGCCTAAGCGGGGGGGGAGATACGCAGTATTTT
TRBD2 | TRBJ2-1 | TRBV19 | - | CASSRTSGGAGEQFF | TGTGCCAGTAGTCGGACTAGCGGGGGGGCCGGGGAGCAGTTCTTC
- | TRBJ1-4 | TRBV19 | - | CASSIGGTRAEKLFF | TGTGCCAGTAGTATAGGTGGGACGAGAGCTGAAAAACTGTTTTTT
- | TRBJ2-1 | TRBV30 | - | CAWNWVDEQFF | TGTGCCTGGAATTGGGTCGATGAGCAGTTCTTC
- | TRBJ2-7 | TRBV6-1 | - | CASSRTNYEQYF | TGTGCCAGCAGTCGAACTAACTACGAGCAGTACTTC
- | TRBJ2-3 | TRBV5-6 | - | CASSSRLQSLTDTQYF | TGTGCCAGCAGCTCAAGACTGCAATCTCTCACAGATACGCAGTATTTT
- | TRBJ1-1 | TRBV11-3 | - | CASSLRGSDAGAFF | TGTGCCAGCAGCTTAAGGGGCAGCGATGCGGGAGCTTTCTTT
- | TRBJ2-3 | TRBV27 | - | CASSLTGRPTDTQYF | TGTGCCAGCAGTTTAACGGGGCGACCCACAGATACGCAGTATTTT
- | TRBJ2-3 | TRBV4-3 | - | CASSQATLGGSMGTQYF | TGCGCCAGCAGCCAAGCGACTTTGGGAGGTTCGATGGGTACGCAGTATTTT
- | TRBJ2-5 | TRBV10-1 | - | CASSAGVQETQYF | TGCGCCAGCAGTGCCGGGGTCCAAGAGACCCAGTACTTC
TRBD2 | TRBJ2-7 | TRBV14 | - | CASSLLAGGDYEQYF | TGTGCCAGCAGCCTTCTAGCGGGAGGGGACTACGAGCAGTACTTC
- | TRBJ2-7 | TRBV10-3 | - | CAISNYPEQYF | TGTGCCATCAGTAACTACCCCGAGCAGTACTTC
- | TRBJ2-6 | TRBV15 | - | CATSRESSGANVLTF | TGTGCCACCAGCAGAGAATCCTCTGGGGCCAACGTCCTGACTTTC
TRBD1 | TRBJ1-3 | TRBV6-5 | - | CASSYDRVSGNTIYF | TGTGCCAGCAGTTACGACAGGGTCTCTGGAAACACCATATATTTT
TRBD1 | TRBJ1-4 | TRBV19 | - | CASNGVGGAYEKLFF | TGTGCCAGCAACGGTGTAGGGGGCGCGTACGAAAAACTGTTTTTT
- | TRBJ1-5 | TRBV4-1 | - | CASSQVGPGQPQHF | TGCGCCAGCAGCCAAGTGGGTCCGGGACAGCCCCAGCATTTT
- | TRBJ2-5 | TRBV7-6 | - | CASSLYSVETQYF | TGTGCCAGCAGCTTATATAGCGTGGAGACCCAGTACTTC
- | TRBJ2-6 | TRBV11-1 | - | CASSLGSGANVLTF | TGTGCCAGCAGCTTAGGCTCTGGGGCCAACGTCCTGACTTTC
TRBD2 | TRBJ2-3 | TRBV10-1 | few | CASSESTSGNEDTQYF | TGCGCCAGCAGTGAGTCGACTAGCGGGAATGAGGATACGCAGTATTTT
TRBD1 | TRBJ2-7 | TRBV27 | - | CASSIGQGYFF | TGTGCCAGCAGTATCGGACAGGGATACTTCTTC
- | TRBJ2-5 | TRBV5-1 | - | CASSAGRGGGQSRRETQYF | TGCGCCAGCAGCGCGGGAAGAGGGGGGGGACAGTCACGTCGAGAGACCCAGTACTTC
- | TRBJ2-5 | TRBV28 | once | CASANRGSQETQYF | TGTGCCAGCGCTAATCGGGGCAGCCAAGAGACCCAGTACTTC
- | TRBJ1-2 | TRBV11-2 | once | CASSTREHIFNYGYTF | TGTGCCAGCAGTACCCGGGAACATATTTTTAACTATGGCTACACCTTC
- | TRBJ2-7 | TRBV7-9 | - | CASSLTSHREGLYEQYF | TGTGCCAGCAGCTTAACGTCCCACCGAGAAGGTCTGTACGAGCAGTACTTC
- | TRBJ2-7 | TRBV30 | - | CALQVAYEQYF | TGTGCCCTACAGGTAGCCTACGAGCAGTACTTC